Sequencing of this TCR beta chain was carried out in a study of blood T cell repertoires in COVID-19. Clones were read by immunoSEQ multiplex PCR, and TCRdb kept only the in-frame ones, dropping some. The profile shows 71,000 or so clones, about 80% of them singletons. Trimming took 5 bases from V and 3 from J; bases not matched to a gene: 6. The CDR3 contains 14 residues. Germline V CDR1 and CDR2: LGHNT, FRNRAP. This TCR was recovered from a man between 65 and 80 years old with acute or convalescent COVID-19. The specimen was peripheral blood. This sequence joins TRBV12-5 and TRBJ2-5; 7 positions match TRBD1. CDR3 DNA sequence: TGTGCTAGTGGTGCACAGGGGTTAGAAGAGACCCAGTACTTC. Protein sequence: CASGAQGLEETQYF.